Given below is one T cell receptor beta chain in context. Its antigen remains unknown. This entry is derived from a study of cytomegalovirus exposure and HLA in healthy donors. Broader study findings: The investigators catalogued 164 TCR beta chains as cytomegalovirus-associated. The classifier, whose performance was assessed in both the original and validation cohorts, reportedly diagnosed cytomegalovirus status with high specificity and sensitivity.

Germline V gene sequence: CDR1 SEHNR, CDR2 FQNEAQ (reference sequence). The CDR3 is 13 residues long. V was shortened by 10 bases and J by 4 bases, with 14 bases between the two germline ends. The repertoire was sequenced with immunoSEQ multiplex PCR; TCRdb's copy has only in-frame clones and lacks some. The sample shows about 150,000 clones, about 87% of them seen only once. Input material: PBMCs. V is TRBV7-9 and J is TRBJ1-3; TRBD1 is a possible D gene (5 bases). This receptor was obtained from a man aged 18 to 35 in good health and CMV-seropositive. The DNA of the CDR3 is TGTGCCACCCGAACAGGAGCCGGAAACACCATATATTTT. Its protein product is CATRTGAGNTIYF.